This TCR beta chain was found in a study of vaccination and CD4 T cells after COVID-19. About this clonotype itself: Its matching antigen is unknown.

The Oncomine TCR Beta short-read assay sequenced DNA from cultured CD4+ T cells. TCRdb fed the PCR reads into MiXCR, producing one record per CDR3 protein. Among some 16,000 distinct CDR3 sequences listed, about 32% were seen once. Stated treatment: approximately nine-day PBMC culture with coronavirus spike peptide pools or control peptides (ViraFEST assay). The ends lost 6 bases at V and 7 bases at J; junction bases unmatched: 16. Per germline, CDR1 SNHLY and CDR2 FYNNEI. The CDR3 is 17 amino acids. This sequence originates from a human donor with COVID-19. The specimen sequenced was cultured CD4+ T cells from blood. V gene TRBV2 combines with J gene TRBJ2-2, with 8 bases lining up with TRBD1. The CDR3 protein is CASSQRQGNHRYGELFF. The CDR3 DNA follows: TGTGCCAGCAGCCAACGACAGGGGAATCATAGGTACGGGGAGCTGTTTTTT. Combining the CDR3 with reference TRBV2 and TRBJ2-2 gives the whole variable domain EPEVTQTPSHQVTQMGQEVILRCVPISNHLYFYWYRQILGQKVEFLVSFYNNEISEKSEIFDDQFSVERPDGSNFTLKIRSTKLEDSAMYFCASSQRQGNHRYGELFFGEGSRLTVL.